The 30 T cell receptor beta chains listed next were all sequenced from one sample in a study of persistence of HIV-infected CD4 T cells. No antigen is known for these receptors. The libraries were made with immunoSEQ version 4 in survey mode. This table comes from immunoSEQ multiplex PCR, and its TCRdb copy is limited to in-frame clones, with some not included. The table shows approximately 45,000 clones, with around 90% occurring only once. Cells were stimulated nonspecifically with anti-CD3/anti-CD28 magnetic beads. Sorting of responding CD4+ T cells relied on upregulated CD40 ligand together with CD69. The specimen comprised CD4+ T cells sorted from PBMCs after roughly 18-hour stimulation, sampled from a patient who received antiretroviral therapy. The receptors stem from an adult woman with HIV who was CMV-seropositive.

This clone was observed a handful of times. The chain links TRBV9 to TRBJ2-7; D may be TRBD2 (6 bases). V dropped 3 bases and J dropped 2 bases, with 15 bases sitting between them. Germline V gene sequence: CDR1 SGDLS, CDR2 YYNGEE. CDR3 length equals 15 residues. This CDR3 is CASSAGTLGTYEQYF. In DNA, the CDR3 is TGTGCCAGCAGCGCCGGGACTTTGGGGACCTACGAGCAGTACTTC. Filled out from reference TRBV9 and TRBJ2-7, the complete variable domain reads DSGVTQTPKHLITATGQRVTLRCSPRSGDLSVYWYQQSLDQGLQFLIQYYNGEERAKGNILERFSAQQFPDLHSELNLSSLELGDSALYFCASSAGTLGTYEQYFGPGTRLTVT.

The chain combines TRBV15 with TRBJ2-6, with 9 bases lining up with TRBD2. The length of the CDR3 is 18 residues. With 0 bases clipped from V and 0 bases from J, the junction kept 3 bases outside the gene matches. Looked up from germline, CDR1 is LNHNV and CDR2 is YYDKDF (reference sequence). Here the CDR3 DNA reads TGTGCCACCAGCAGAGAGCGGGGGGGGGCCTCTGGGGCCAACGTCCTGACTTTC. It translates to CATSRERGGASGANVLTF.

This clone showed up just once. V usage is TRBV19 and J usage is TRBJ1-3, with D possibly matching TRBD1 (6 bases). V gave up 7 bases and J gave up 4 bases, with 20 bases separating them. This CDR3 region has 16 residues. Germline CDR1 and CDR2: LNHDA and SQIVND (reference sequence). The CDR3 sequence: CASKSGGALGGNTIYF. The CDR3 DNA sequence: TGTGCCAGTAAATCCGGGGGGGCGCTGGGAGGAAACACCATATATTTT.

The chain joins TRBV18 to TRBJ2-7; no reliable D call. The germline gives CDR1 KGHSH, CDR2 LQKENI. Trimming left V 6 bases short and J 5 bases short, with 8 bases between. The length of the CDR3 is 11 residues. The CDR3 is CASSKNNEQYF. The CDR3 bases are TGTGCCAGCTCCAAAAACAACGAGCAGTACTTC.

The rearrangement uses TRBV7-3 and TRBJ2-2; 10 positions agree with TRBD1. V shed 5 bases, J shed 6 bases, and the junction held 6 bases outside the gene matches. This CDR3 is built from 15 residues. Per the germline V gene, CDR1 is SGHTA and CDR2 is FQGTGA. The chain's CDR3 is CASSHLGQGAGELFF. The CDR3 region has the DNA TGTGCCAGCAGCCACCTCGGACAGGGGGCCGGGGAGCTGTTTTTT.

The gene calls are TRBV5-1 and TRBJ2-1, with unresolved D. The CDR3 runs 14 residues. V lost 4 bases and J 0 bases, leaving 8 bases between the germline ends. CDR1 and CDR2 (germline): SGHRS, YFSETQ. CDR3 bases: TGCGCCAGCAGCACGAGCCTCTCCTACAATGAGCAGTTCTTC. Translation gives CASSTSLSYNEQFF.

The chain is built from TRBV12-3 or TRBV12-4 and TRBJ1-2; the D is unclear. The CDR3 runs 11 residues. Trimming cost V 2 bases and J 4 bases, with 2 bases left between them. The CDR3 coding sequence is TGTGCCAGCAGTTTACTCTATGGCTACACCTTC. Amino acids: CASSLLYGYTF.

This clone was counted a few times. The rearrangement uses TRBV2 and TRBJ1-5; D may be TRBD1 (6 bases). CDR1 and CDR2 (germline): SNHLY, FYNNEI. CDR3 length: 14 residues. Trimming left V 6 bases short and J 4 bases short, with 13 bases between. The CDR3 region is CASSGPGQNQPQHF. For the CDR3, the DNA is TGTGCCAGCAGCGGTCCGGGACAAAATCAGCCCCAGCATTTT.

The genes are TRBV29-1 and TRBJ2-7; TRBD2 matches 14 bases. CDR1 is SQVTM and CDR2 is ANQGSEA in the germline V gene. The CDR3 is 13 residues long. The V and J ends lost 6 bases and 7 bases, in that order; junction bases with no gene match: 5. The CDR3 DNA follows: TGCAGCGTCCGACTAGCGGGGGGGAGTGAGCAGTACGTC. Residues: CSVRLAGGSEQYV.

The DNA for the CDR3 is TGTGCCAGCAGTTTATTTGGGGGCACTGGAAACACCATATATTTT. Its translation is CASSLFGGTGNTIYF. The chain has TRBV28 and TRBJ1-3, with D tentatively TRBD1 (6 bases). Germline values: CDR1 MDHEN, CDR2 SYDVKM. V was trimmed by 1 base and J by 2 bases, leaving 9 bases between them. The CDR3 consists of 15 residues.

This rearrangement joins TRBV12-5 to TRBJ1-1, with a possible D match to TRBD1 (6 bases). Trimming removed 6 bases at V and 1 base at J, with 9 bases between. There are 13 residues in the CDR3. Germline assignment: CDR1 LGHNT and CDR2 FRNRAP. CDR3 DNA: TGTGCTAGTGGCTCGGACAGGAACACTGAAGCTTTCTTT. Protein sequence: CASGSDRNTEAFF.

The gene calls are TRBV3-1 (or the pseudogene TRBV3-2) and TRBJ1-1; D may be TRBD1 (5 bases). The germline gives CDR1 LGHDT, CDR2 YNNKEL (reference sequence). With 0 bases removed from V and 3 bases from J, the gap between germline ends came to 14 bases. CDR3 length equals 16 residues. The CDR3 DNA reads TGTGCCAGCAGCCAAGATGTCCGTCGGGGGGACACTGAAGCTTTCTTT. Protein product: CASSQDVRRGDTEAFF.

The chain uses TRBV4-2 and TRBJ1-1, with a possible D match to TRBD1 (6 bases). This CDR3 region has 19 residues. The germline V gene encodes CDR1 LGHNA and CDR2 YNFKEQ. V was cut by 0 bases and J by 0 bases, with 20 bases left in between. In DNA form, the CDR3 reads TGTGCCAGCAGCCAAGAAATAGTAGGGGGATCAGCCTTGAACACTGAAGCTTTCTTT. Its protein product is CASSQEIVGGSALNTEAFF.

This chain connects TRBV18 to TRBJ2-3; a weak D match, TRBD1 (5 bases). From germline, CDR1 is KGHSH and CDR2 LQKENI. The length of the CDR3 is 17 residues. V lost 2 bases and J lost 0, with 15 bases in between. This CDR3 reads CASSPLWQGGSTDTQYF. The CDR3, as DNA: TGTGCCAGCTCACCATTGTGGCAGGGTGGAAGCACAGATACGCAGTATTTT.

V usage is TRBV29-1 and J usage is TRBJ2-1, with 7 positions matching TRBD1. CDR1 SQVTM and CDR2 ANQGSEA come from the germline V gene. This CDR3 region has 16 residues. The J segment lost 0 bases and the V segment lost 4 bases, leaving 9 bases of the junction unmatched. CDR3 coding DNA: TGCAGCGTTGGGGGGCAGGGGGTACACTCCTACAATGAGCAGTTCTTC. It codes for CSVGGQGVHSYNEQFF.

CDR3 amino acids: CASSVTGTYNSPLHF. DNA for the CDR3: TGTGCCAGCAGTGTGACAGGGACCTATAATTCACCCCTCCACTTT. The rearrangement uses TRBV27 and TRBJ1-6, with 7 bases that match TRBD1. V trimming: 5 bases; J trimming: 2 bases; junction bases outside the gene matches: 3. The CDR3 spans 15 residues. Germline V CDR1 and CDR2: MNHEY, SMNVEV (reference sequence).

The rearrangement joins TRBV3-1 (or the pseudogene TRBV3-2) to TRBJ2-3; D call uncertain. Germline assignment: CDR1 LGHDT and CDR2 YNNKEL (reference sequence). This CDR3 contains 14 residues. The V and J ends lost 0 bases and 9 bases respectively, with 13 bases between them. The CDR3 DNA sequence: TGTGCCAGCAGCCAAGATGATAACGAAAACACGCAGTATTTT. This translates into CASSQDDNENTQYF.

The chain combines TRBV12-3 or TRBV12-4 with TRBJ2-1, with 9 nucleotides matching TRBD2. V was clipped by 5 bases and J by 9 bases; unmatched bases: 5. The length of the CDR3 is 13 residues. CDR3 residues: CASSPRGGGEQFF. The CDR3, as DNA: TGTGCCAGCAGTCCCCGCGGGGGGGGTGAGCAGTTCTTC.

The chain has TRBV29-1 and TRBJ1-1; D remains ambiguous. V was trimmed by 8 bases and J by 1 base, leaving 14 bases between them. Germline CDR1 and CDR2: SQVTM and ANQGSEA. The CDR3 has 13 residues. The CDR3 DNA reads as TGCAGCTCCGTGAGAGGCCCGAACACTGAAGCTTTCTTT. Its translation: CSSVRGPNTEAFF.

The chain combines TRBV29-1 with TRBJ2-7, with TRBD1 matching 8 bases. The J segment lost 5 bases and the V segment lost 7 bases, leaving 10 bases of the junction unmatched. The CDR3 covers 13 residues. The V gene's germline CDR1 is SQVTM and CDR2 ANQGSEA. CDR3 sequence: CSAGRTGGNEQYF. The DNA for the CDR3 is TGCAGCGCAGGCCGTACAGGGGGAAACGAGCAGTACTTC.

The chain recombines TRBV27 with TRBJ2-1, with D perhaps matching TRBD1 or TRBD2 (7 bases each). Trimming pared 8 bases from V and 8 bases from J, leaving 22 bases between. CDR3 length equals 15 residues. Germline V gives CDR1 MNHEY, CDR2 SMNVEV (reference sequence). CDR3 sequence (DNA): TGTGCCAGCCGGAGGGAGGGGGCCCCGGGCGATGAGCAGTTCTTC. Protein: CASRREGAPGDEQFF.

The DNA for the CDR3 is TGTGCCAGTAGTATAGACGTGGGAGTAACAGATACGCAGTATTTT. Protein sequence: CASSIDVGVTDTQYF. The rearrangement links TRBV19 to TRBJ2-3; a possible D gene is TRBD2 (5 bases). With 0 bases removed from V and 3 bases from J, the gap between germline ends came to 10 bases. Germline V gene sequence: CDR1 LNHDA, CDR2 SQIVND (reference sequence). This CDR3 spans 15 amino acids. Drawing the rest from reference TRBV19 and TRBJ2-3, the complete variable domain is DGGITQSPKYLFRKEGQNVTLSCEQNLNHDAMYWYRQDPGQGLRLIYYSQIVNDFQKGDIAEGYSVSREKKESFPLTVTSAQKNPTAFYLCASSIDVGVTDTQYFGPGTRLTVL.

In this sample, this clone turned up once. The chain carries TRBV2 and TRBJ2-5; D uncertain. Germline V gene sequence: CDR1 SNHLY, CDR2 FYNNEI. Between the trimmed V and J ends, which lost 7 bases and 5 bases, there was a span of 14 bases. CDR3 length: 13 residues. For the CDR3, the DNA is TGTGCCAGCATCTTAAGGAGCCGGGAGACCCAGTACTTC. It specifies CASILRSRETQYF.

In nucleotides, the CDR3 is TGTGCCAGCAGCCACCTCGACGGAGGGTCCCACGAGCAGTACTTC. It encodes CASSHLDGGSHEQYF. The chain carries TRBV14 and TRBJ2-7; a weak D match, TRBD2 (6 bases). The CDR3 loop spans 15 amino acids. Germline CDR1 is SGHDN and CDR2 is FVKESK. Trimming cost V 3 bases and J 5 bases, with 17 bases left between them.

This clone appeared a single time. The chain joins TRBV10-2 to TRBJ1-5; tentatively, D is TRBD1 (5 bases). The V gene lost 6 bases and the J gene lost 3 bases, with 21 bases spanning the gap. Germline V gene sequence: CDR1 WSHSY, CDR2 SAAADI. The CDR3 covers 17 residues. CDR3 nucleotides: TGCGCCAGCAGGTCACAAGGGAAAGGGGCAGCCAATCAGCCCCAGCATTTT. This gives the protein CASRSQGKGAANQPQHF.

The chain recombines TRBV6-2 or TRBV6-3 with TRBJ1-3; possibly TRBD1 for D (6 bases). Looked up from germline, CDR1 is MNHEY and CDR2 is SVGEGT. The CDR3 covers 16 residues. Trimming took off 2 bases at V and 0 bases at J, with 11 bases between the two ends. The chain's CDR3 is CASSYGTSISGNTIYF. The DNA for the CDR3 is TGTGCCAGCAGTTACGGGACAAGCATCTCTGGAAACACCATATATTTT.

The chain couples TRBV28 to TRBJ2-2; tentatively, D is TRBD2 (6 bases). Germline V lookup: CDR1 MDHEN, CDR2 SYDVKM. The length of the CDR3 is 16 residues. The germline V and J ends were trimmed by 4 bases and 0 bases, with 12 bases remaining between them. CDR3 bases: TGTGCCAGCAGTTGGGAGGCGTTCGCGAACACCGGGGAGCTGTTTTTT. This encodes CASSWEAFANTGELFF.

The DNA of the CDR3 is TGTGCCTGGAGTAGGAAGAGGGATAGCAATCAGCCCCAGCATTTT. It translates to CAWSRKRDSNQPQHF. The gene calls are TRBV30 and TRBJ1-5; D unclear. Trimming shortened V by 2 bases and J by 0 bases, and 11 bases separated the two germline ends. There are 15 residues in the CDR3. CDR1 and CDR2 from the germline V gene are GTSNPN and SVGIG (reference sequence).

The V call is TRBV5-5, the J call TRBJ1-1, with D tentatively TRBD1 (5 bases). Germline V CDR1 and CDR2: SGHKS, YYEKEE (reference sequence). The CDR3 runs 18 residues. Trimming stripped 0 bases from V and 3 bases from J, with 21 bases between. CDR3 sequence reads: CASSLGVGGGRSYTEAFF. The CDR3 DNA sequence: TGTGCCAGCAGCTTGGGGGTCGGGGGTGGCAGGTCTTACACTGAAGCTTTCTTT.

The chain recombines TRBV10-1 with TRBJ2-2; TRBD1 matches 11 bases. Trimming at V came to 6 bases and at J to 5 bases, leaving 2 bases not matched to a gene. Germline CDR1 reads WNHNN; CDR2 reads SYGVQD (reference sequence). CDR3 length: 14 amino acids. The CDR3, as DNA: TGCGCCAGCAGCGGACAGGGGGCAACCGGGGAGCTGTTTTTT. It is translated as CASSGQGATGELFF.